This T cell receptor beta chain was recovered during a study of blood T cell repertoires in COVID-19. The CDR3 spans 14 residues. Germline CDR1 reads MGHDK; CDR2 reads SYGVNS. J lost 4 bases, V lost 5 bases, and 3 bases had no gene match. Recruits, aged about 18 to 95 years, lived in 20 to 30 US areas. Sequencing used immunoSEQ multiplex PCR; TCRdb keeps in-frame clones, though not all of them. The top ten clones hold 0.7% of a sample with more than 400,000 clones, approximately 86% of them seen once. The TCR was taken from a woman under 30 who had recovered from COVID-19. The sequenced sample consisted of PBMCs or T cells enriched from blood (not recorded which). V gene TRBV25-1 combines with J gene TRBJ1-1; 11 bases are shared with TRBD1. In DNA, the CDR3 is TGTGCCAGCAGTACCGGGACAGGGGGCACTGAAGCTTTCTTT. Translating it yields CASSTGTGGTEAFF.